This T cell receptor (beta chain) was sequenced during a study of CD8 T cells in Susac syndrome. Overall study findings and caveats: Individuals included in the TCR sequencing and HLA analysis were acknowledged by the study to be relatively few in number.

Sequencing of TCR beta was performed on blood CD8+ T cells and on blood CD4+ T cells. TEMRA cells were FACS-enriched and CD8+ and CD4+ T cells negatively isolated. RNA was extracted with the RNeasy kit, and a quantity of roughly 0.45 to 1 ug was reverse transcribed using random hexamers. Amplification of TCR beta CDR3 spanned 54 Vbeta and 13 Jbeta via immunoSEQ multiplex PCR. TCRdb reanalysed the immunoSEQ multiplex PCR reads using MiXCR and keeps one entry per CDR3 protein. Among tens of thousands of distinct CDR3 sequences listed, about 91% were seen once. Germline CDR1 SGHDN, CDR2 FVKESK. The CDR3 covers 18 residues. Between the trimmed V and J ends, which lost 0 bases and 0 bases, there was a span of 15 bases. As concerns this clonotype: The antigen is undetermined.

This TCR was recovered from a human donor in good health. V usage is TRBV14 and J usage is TRBJ1-3, with D uncertain. Specimen: CD8+ T cells from PBMCs. DNA for the CDR3: TGTGCCAGCAGCCAAGATGTTTTGCGGGCACGCTCTGGAAACACCATATATTTT. This codes for CASSQDVLRARSGNTIYF. Complete variable domain (other parts from reference TRBV14 and TRBJ1-3): EAGVTQFPSHSVIEKGQTVTLRCDPISGHDNLYWYRRVMGKEIKFLLHFVKESKQDESGMPNNRFLAERTGGTYSTLKVQPAELEDSGVYFCASSQDVLRARSGNTIYFGEGSWLTVV.